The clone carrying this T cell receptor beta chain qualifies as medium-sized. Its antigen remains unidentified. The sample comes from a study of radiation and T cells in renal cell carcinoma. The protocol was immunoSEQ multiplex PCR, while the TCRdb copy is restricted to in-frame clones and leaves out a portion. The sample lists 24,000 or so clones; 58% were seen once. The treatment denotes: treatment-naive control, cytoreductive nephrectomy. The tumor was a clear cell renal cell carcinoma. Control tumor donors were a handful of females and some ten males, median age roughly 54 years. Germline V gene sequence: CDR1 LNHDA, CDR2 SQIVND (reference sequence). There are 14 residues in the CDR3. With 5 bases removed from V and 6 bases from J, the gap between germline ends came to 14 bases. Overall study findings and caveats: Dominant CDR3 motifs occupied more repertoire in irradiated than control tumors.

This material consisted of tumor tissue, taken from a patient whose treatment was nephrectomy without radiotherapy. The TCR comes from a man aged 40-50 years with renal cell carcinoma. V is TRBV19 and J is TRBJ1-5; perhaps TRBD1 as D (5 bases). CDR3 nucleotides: TGTGCCAGTAGTCCTCGGGACGGTGCTCAGCCCCAGCATTTT. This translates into CASSPRDGAQPQHF.